Listed here are 13 T cell receptor beta chains from one sample, sequenced in a study of T cell responses to AZD1222 COVID-19 vaccine. This table comes from immunoSEQ multiplex PCR, and its TCRdb copy is limited to in-frame clones, with some not included. The repertoire consists of roughly 65,000 clones, with 83% occurring once and the leading ten covering 25%. Sequencing was performed on peripheral blood, taken 28 days after the second AZD1222 dose. The receptors stem from an adult who received the AZD1222 COVID-19 vaccine.

This chain joins TRBV6-5 and TRBJ1-2; the D gene is possibly TRBD1 (6 bases). The length of the CDR3 is 13 residues. The V gene lost 8 bases and the J gene lost 7 bases, with 17 bases spanning the gap. Germline loops: CDR1 MNHEY, CDR2 SVGAGI. The CDR3: CASGGRREGGYTF. Here the CDR3 DNA reads TGTGCCAGCGGGGGCCGTAGGGAGGGTGGCTACACCTTC.

J is TRBJ2-7 and V is TRBV4-2; D ambiguous. The CDR3 contains 12 residues. From germline, CDR1 is LGHNA and CDR2 YNFKEQ. Trimming pared 0 bases from V and 3 bases from J, leaving 3 bases between. CDR3 residues: CASSQDYYEQYF. The CDR3 nucleotides are TGTGCCAGCAGCCAAGATTACTACGAGCAGTACTTC.

This clone was seen a handful of times. J is TRBJ1-5 and V is TRBV21-1; the DNA was not compared with TRBD1, the D call given in the table. TRBV21-1 is a pseudogene segment. This CDR3 has 16 residues. DNA of the CDR3: TGTGCCAGCAGCACGGGGACAGGGAATAGCAATCAGCCCCAGCATTTT. Translated, it gives CASSTGTGNSNQPQHF.

V and J are TRBV3-1 (or the pseudogene TRBV3-2) and TRBJ1-6, with D unresolved. The CDR3 spans 15 residues. The germline gives CDR1 LGHDT, CDR2 YNNKEL (reference sequence). V was pared by 0 bases and J by 7 bases, with 10 bases between. The CDR3 is CASSQDGVRNSPLHF. CDR3 nucleotide sequence: TGTGCCAGCAGCCAAGACGGGGTGAGGAATTCACCCCTCCACTTT.

In this sample, this clone turned up once. The chain carries TRBV2 and TRBJ1-2; D ambiguous. The germline CDR1 and CDR2 sequences are SNHLY and FYNNEI. V was pared by 7 bases and J by 6 bases, with 12 bases between. The CDR3 has 12 amino acids. The CDR3 DNA sequence: TGTGCCAGCAAAAGACACTTAGATGGCTACACCTTC. This encodes CASKRHLDGYTF.

The chain has TRBV2 and TRBJ1-4, with a weak D call TRBD1 (6 bases). Germline V gives CDR1 SNHLY, CDR2 FYNNEI. V was shortened by 5 bases and J by 8 bases, with 12 bases between the two germline ends. This CDR3 has 13 residues. The CDR3 reads CASSLTGSEKLFF. CDR3 DNA sequence: TGTGCCAGCAGTTTGACAGGTAGCGAAAAACTGTTTTTT.

This chain connects TRBV10-3 to TRBJ2-2, with 9 bases lining up with TRBD1. V shed 11 bases and J 1 base; nucleotides not matched to a gene: 11. The germline V gene has CDR1 ENHRY and CDR2 SYGVKD. The CDR3 extends over 16 amino acids. CDR3 DNA sequence: TGTGCCGTTATGTCCGGGACAGGGAGGAACACCGGGGAGCTGTTTTTT. This gives the protein CAVMSGTGRNTGELFF.

The chain has TRBV3-1 (or the pseudogene TRBV3-2) and TRBJ1-1; TRBD1 is a possible D gene (5 bases). The CDR3 has 14 residues. Trimming removed 4 bases at V and 3 bases at J, with 12 bases between. From germline, CDR1 is LGHDT and CDR2 YNNKEL (reference sequence). CDR3 nucleotide sequence: TGTGCCAGCAGCCTGAGGGGAGGGGACACTGAAGCTTTCTTT. Protein product: CASSLRGGDTEAFF.

The chain is built from TRBV6-5 and TRBJ2-7, with D perhaps TRBD2 (7 bases). The germline gives CDR1 MNHEY, CDR2 SVGAGI. The length of the CDR3 is 13 residues. Trimming stripped 6 bases from V and 3 bases from J, with 12 bases between. The CDR3 DNA sequence: TGTGCCAGCAGGGGGGGAGGGGGCTACGAGCAGTACTTC. It codes for CASRGGGGYEQYF.

The chain employs TRBV19 and TRBJ2-5; 10 nucleotides match TRBD2. V lost 3 bases and J lost 2; bases outside the gene matches: 6. The CDR3 has 16 residues. Germline CDR1 is LNHDA and CDR2 is SQIVND (reference sequence). CDR3 protein: CASSIRTSGIQETQYF. DNA of the CDR3: TGTGCCAGTAGTATTCGGACTAGCGGAATACAAGAGACCCAGTACTTC. Combining the CDR3 with reference TRBV19 and TRBJ2-5 gives the whole variable domain DGGITQSPKYLFRKEGQNVTLSCEQNLNHDAMYWYRQDPGQGLRLIYYSQIVNDFQKGDIAEGYSVSREKKESFPLTVTSAQKNPTAFYLCASSIRTSGIQETQYFGPGTRLLVL.

V and J are TRBV15 and TRBJ2-2; D unresolved. The CDR3 spans 14 residues. Germline-derived CDR1 and CDR2 are LNHNV and YYDKDF (reference sequence). Trimming removed 0 bases at V and 11 bases at J, with 13 bases between. In DNA, the CDR3 is TGTGCCACCAGCAGAGATGACGCACTGCCCGAGCTGTTTTTT. It encodes CATSRDDALPELFF.

The CDR3 here is CATKGVAEAFF. In DNA form, the CDR3 reads TGTGCCACAAAGGGGGTGGCTGAAGCTTTCTTT. This chain connects TRBV10-3 to TRBJ1-1, with a tentative D call TRBD1 (6 bases). CDR3 length: 11 amino acids. The V and J ends lost 10 bases and 6 bases respectively, with 12 bases between them. CDR1 is ENHRY and CDR2 is SYGVKD in the germline V gene.

The chain has TRBV5-1 and TRBJ2-7; 8 bases match TRBD1. Per the germline V gene, CDR1 is SGHRS and CDR2 is YFSETQ. The CDR3 is 14 amino acids. The J segment lost 4 bases and the V segment lost 6 bases, leaving 9 bases of the junction unmatched. CDR3 in amino acids: CASNPSGTGYEQYF. CDR3 nucleotides: TGCGCCAGCAACCCCTCCGGGACAGGTTACGAGCAGTACTTC.